This TCR beta chain originates from a study of tumor-infiltrating lymphocytes in primary liver carcinoma. Across the study: Donors had hepatocellular carcinoma or combined HCC and intrahepatic cholangiocarcinoma. Study-wide results and limits: It was tumor-adjacent and tumor-blood pairs that overlapped less than tumor region pairs did. Blood had a significantly lower top-250-clone fraction than tumors did (p = 0.039).

From unsorted bulk tissue weighing roughly 18-30 mg, DNA and RNA were co-extracted. Donors were untreated and chronically infected with HBV. For this clonotype: Its antigen is not known. This may stem from a read error, because a much larger clone lies one nucleotide away.

Total RNA (roughly 530 ng) served as template for TCR beta cDNA synthesis primed by a constant-region primer. Each TCR beta library was derived from three nested multiplex PCR rounds that employed slightly modified ARM-PCR. Investigators reported that the first two PCR rounds, at 10 cycles each, used TRBV1-TRBV30 forward primers with a C-beta reverse primer. TCRdb reprocessed the multiplex PCR reads via MiXCR and lists one record per CDR3 protein. Of around 79,000 distinct CDR3 sequences in the sample, approximately 62% are singletons; the top ten hold approximately 26%. CDR3 length equals 12 residues. V was cut by 4 bases and J by 9 bases, with 10 bases left in between. Looked up from germline, CDR1 is SGHRS and CDR2 is YFSETQ.

The sequencing input was tumor-adjacent normal liver tissue. The TCR sequence derives from a man aged 35 to 55 with primary liver carcinoma and hepatitis B virus infection. This chain connects TRBV5-1 to TRBJ2-2; D is possibly TRBD2 (6 bases). Here the CDR3 reads CASSRESWELFF. The CDR3 DNA sequence: TGCGCCAGCAGCCGGGAGTCCTGGGAGCTGTTTTTT.